This TCR beta chain was retrieved from a study of molecular identifiers for immune sequencing clone quantification. This clonotype was detected once. A single record per CDR3 protein comes from TCRdb applying MiXCR to the PCR reads. The sample lists 490,000 or so distinct CDR3 sequences, roughly 24% occurring once. V lost 4 bases and J lost 1; bases outside the gene matches: 4. CDR3 length: 15 residues. Per the germline V gene, CDR1 is MNHEY and CDR2 is SMNVEV (reference sequence). This rearrangement joins TRBV27 to TRBJ2-5; 9 bases agree with TRBD2. The sample consisted of naive CD8+ T cells from blood, with Jurkat cell RNA spiked in. Subset noted: FACS-sorted CD8+CD4-CCR7+CD45RA+ naive T cells. The receptor was derived from a human donor in good health. Some libraries in this study had Jurkat cell RNA spiked in. CDR3: CASSSSGNPQETQYF. CDR3 nucleotides: TGTGCCAGCAGTTCTAGCGGGAATCCCCAAGAGACCCAGTACTTC.